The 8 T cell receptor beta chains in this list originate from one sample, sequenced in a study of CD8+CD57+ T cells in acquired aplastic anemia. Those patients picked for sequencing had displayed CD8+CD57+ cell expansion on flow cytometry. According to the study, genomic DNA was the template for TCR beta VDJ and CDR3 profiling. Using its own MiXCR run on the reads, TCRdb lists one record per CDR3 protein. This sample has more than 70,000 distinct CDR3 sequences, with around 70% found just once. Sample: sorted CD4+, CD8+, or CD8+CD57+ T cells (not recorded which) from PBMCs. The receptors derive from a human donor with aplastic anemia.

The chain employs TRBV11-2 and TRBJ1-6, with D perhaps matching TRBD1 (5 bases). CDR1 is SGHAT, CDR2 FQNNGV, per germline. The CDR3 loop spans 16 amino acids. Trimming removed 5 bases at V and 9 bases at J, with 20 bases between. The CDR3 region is CASSPGGMGVRSPLHF. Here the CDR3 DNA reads TGTGCCAGCAGCCCCGGGGGGATGGGTGTGCGTTCACCCCTCCACTTT.

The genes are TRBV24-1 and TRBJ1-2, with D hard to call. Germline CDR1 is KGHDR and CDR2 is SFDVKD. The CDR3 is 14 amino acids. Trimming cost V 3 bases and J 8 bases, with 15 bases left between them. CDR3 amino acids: CATSDAGLRGGYTF. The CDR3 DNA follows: TGTGCCACCAGTGATGCAGGCCTCCGGGGAGGCTACACCTTC.

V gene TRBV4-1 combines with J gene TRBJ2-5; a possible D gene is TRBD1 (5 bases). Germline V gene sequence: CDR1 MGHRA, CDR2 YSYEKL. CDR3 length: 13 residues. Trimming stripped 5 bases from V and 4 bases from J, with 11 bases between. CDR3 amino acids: CASSYQGLETQYF. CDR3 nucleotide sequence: TGCGCCAGCAGCTACCAGGGATTAGAGACCCAGTACTTC.

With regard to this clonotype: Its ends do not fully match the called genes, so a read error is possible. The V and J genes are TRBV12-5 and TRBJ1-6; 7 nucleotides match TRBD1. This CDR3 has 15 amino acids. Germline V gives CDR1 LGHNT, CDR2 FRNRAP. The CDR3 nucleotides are TGTGCTAGTGGTTTGGGGGGACAGAGTAATTCGCCCCTCCACTTT. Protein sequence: CASGLGGQSNSPLHF.

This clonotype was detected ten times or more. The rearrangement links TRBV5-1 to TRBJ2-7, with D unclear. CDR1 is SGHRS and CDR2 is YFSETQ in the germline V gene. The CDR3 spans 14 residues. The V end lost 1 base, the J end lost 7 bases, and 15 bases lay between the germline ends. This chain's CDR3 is CASSLYPTDGEQYF. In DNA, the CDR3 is TGCGCCAGCAGCTTGTACCCCACTGATGGAGAGCAGTACTTC.

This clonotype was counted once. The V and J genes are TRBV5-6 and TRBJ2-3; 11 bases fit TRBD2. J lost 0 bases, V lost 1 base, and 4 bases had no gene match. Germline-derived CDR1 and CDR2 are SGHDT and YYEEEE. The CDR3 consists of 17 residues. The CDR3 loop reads CASSLTTSGTSTDTQYF. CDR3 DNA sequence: TGTGCCAGCAGCTTGACGACTAGCGGGACGAGCACAGATACGCAGTATTTT.

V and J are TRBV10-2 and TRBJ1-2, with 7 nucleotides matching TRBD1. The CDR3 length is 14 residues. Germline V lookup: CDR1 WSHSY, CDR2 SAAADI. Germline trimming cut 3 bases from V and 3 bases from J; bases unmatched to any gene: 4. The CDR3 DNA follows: TGCGCCAGCAGTGATTGGGGACAGCACTATGGCTACACCTTC. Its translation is CASSDWGQHYGYTF.

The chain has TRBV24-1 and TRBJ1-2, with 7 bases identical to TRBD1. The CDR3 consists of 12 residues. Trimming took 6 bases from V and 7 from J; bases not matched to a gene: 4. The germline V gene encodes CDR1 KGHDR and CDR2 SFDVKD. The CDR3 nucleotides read TGTGCCACCAGTAGCACAGGGGTTGGCTACACCTTC. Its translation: CATSSTGVGYTF.